A selection of T cell receptor beta chains follows, all from one sample in a study of shared clonotypes between healthy human individuals. Sequencing was performed with immunoSEQ multiplex PCR; in TCRdb, only in-frame clones are kept and a portion is missing. The data show 550,000 to 700,000 clones, 73% seen once. The specimen sequenced was memory CD4+ T cells sorted from blood. The receptors were sampled from a woman aged 25 to 39 in good health. CDR3s include the opening cysteine and the closing phenylalanine or tryptophan. A D gene is named only where the DNA matches it firmly. Size is stated for part of the rows, as once, few or many counts, or as a class when the clone is expanded.

J | size | D | V | DNA | CDR3
TRBJ2-3 | . | . | TRBV23-1 | TGCGCCAGCAGTCTGGGTGCGGGACGGTCGTTTCTTTGCACAGATACGCAGTATTTT | CASSLGAGRSFLCTDTQYF
TRBJ2-1 | . | TRBD2 | TRBV5-1 | TGCGCCAGCAGCTTATCCAGCGGGGGATACAATGAGCAGTTCTTC | CASSLSSGGYNEQFF
TRBJ1-1 | . | . | TRBV21-1 | TGTGCCAGCAGCAAAGTAAGGGGTTGGGAGGGCACTGAAGCTTTCTTT | CASSKVRGWEGTEAFF
TRBJ2-5 | . | . | TRBV30 | TGTGCCTGGAGTCAGGTCAGGAGATTTCAAGAGACCCAGTACTTC | CAWSQVRRFQETQYF
TRBJ2-7 | . | TRBD2 | TRBV15 | TGTGCCACCAGCCTGGGACTAGCGGGAGCCTACGAGCAGTACTTC | CATSLGLAGAYEQYF
TRBJ2-3 | . | . | TRBV20-1 | TGCAGTGGACTCCGCACAGATACGCAGTATTTT | CSGLRTDTQYF
TRBJ1-2 | few | . | TRBV20-1 | TGCAGTGCTAGGGATTATGGCTACACCTTC | CSARDYGYTF
TRBJ2-1 | . | TRBD2 | TRBV25-1 | TGTGCCAGCAGTGAAAGTTCGGGGACTAGCGGGAGCAATGAGCAGTTCTTC | CASSESSGTSGSNEQFF
TRBJ1-1 | . | TRBD1 | TRBV28 | TGTGCCACCCTAACCGACAGGGTGGACACTGAAGCTTTCTTT | CATLTDRVDTEAFF
TRBJ2-3 | . | TRBD2 | TRBV2 | TGTGCCAGCAGTGGTCTAGCGGGTCTGTCAGATACGCAGTATTTT | CASSGLAGLSDTQYF
TRBJ1-4 | . | TRBD1 | TRBV29-1 | TGCAGCGTTGCACGGGGACAGGGGCCATATGAAAAACTGTTTTTT | CSVARGQGPYEKLFF
TRBJ2-6 | few | . | TRBV21-1 | TGTGCCAGCAGCACATACTGCACAAGCTCTGGGGCCAACGTCCTGACTTTC | CASSTYCTSSGANVLTF
TRBJ2-7 | . | TRBD2 | TRBV7-9 | TGTGCCAGCAGCTTAGGGCGGGGGACGAACGTGGACGAGCAGTACTTC | CASSLGRGTNVDEQYF
TRBJ1-2 | . | . | TRBV28 | TGTGCCAGCAGTTTCTCGGGACGGCTAGGGGACACGTATGGCTACACCTTC | CASSFSGRLGDTYGYTF
TRBJ2-7 | . | TRBD1 | TRBV7-8 | TGTGCCAGCAGCTCCGGACAGGGGGCCTACGAGCAGTACTTC | CASSSGQGAYEQYF
TRBJ2-7 | . | TRBD1 | TRBV7-8 | TGTGCCAGCAGCTTAGATCCAGGGGGCGGCGACGAGCAGTACTTC | CASSLDPGGGDEQYF
TRBJ2-2 | . | . | TRBV5-1 | TGCGCCAGCAGCTGGGGCACCAACACCGGGGAGCTGTTTTTT | CASSWGTNTGELFF
TRBJ2-3 | many | TRBD1 | TRBV27 | TGTGCCAGCACCTGGACAGGGGGAGTAACAGATACGCAGTATTTT | CASTWTGGVTDTQYF
TRBJ2-1 | . | TRBD2 | TRBV12-5 | TGTGCTAGTGGTTTGGGTTCTAGCGGGAATAGGAATGAGCAGTTCTTC | CASGLGSSGNRNEQFF
TRBJ2-1 | . | TRBD2 | TRBV19 | TGTGCCAGTGGACTAGCGTACTCCTACAATGAGCAGTTCTTC | CASGLAYSYNEQFF
TRBJ2-3 | . | TRBD2 | TRBV9 | TGTGCCAGCAGCCCTCTAGCGGGAATCGCAGATACGCAGTATTTT | CASSPLAGIADTQYF
TRBJ2-7 | . | . | TRBV18 | TGTGCCAGCTCACCATCTAGCGTCCACGAGCAGTACTTC | CASSPSSVHEQYF
TRBJ2-2 | . | . | TRBV27 | TGTGCCAGCAGTTTAGGACAGGGACTAGGATGGACCGGGGAGCTGTTTTTT | CASSLGQGLGWTGELFF
TRBJ2-1 | . | TRBD2 | TRBV6-1 | TGTGCCAGCAGTGATGGCGGGACTAGCGTCACCAATGAGCAGTTCTTC | CASSDGGTSVTNEQFF
TRBJ2-2 | . | . | TRBV6-5 | TGTGCCAGCAGTTATTCCTACCAGGACGTCACCGGGGAGCTGTTTTTT | CASSYSYQDVTGELFF
TRBJ1-1 | . | . | TRBV19 | TGTGCCAGTAGTGATCCCTTAGAAGCTTTCTTT | CASSDPLEAFF
TRBJ2-1 | . | . | TRBV11-3 | TGTGCCAGCAGCCGAGGGTCCAGGGATGAGCAGTTCTTC | CASSRGSRDEQFF
TRBJ2-4 | . | TRBD1 | TRBV19 | TGTGCCAGTAGAGACAGGGGAGCCAAAAACATTCAGTACTTC | CASRDRGAKNIQYF
TRBJ1-2 | . | . | TRBV28 | TGTGCCAGCAGTTGGAAGGGCGGCGGCTATGGCTACACCTTC | CASSWKGGGYGYTF
TRBJ1-4 | . | TRBD1 | TRBV7-2 | TGTGCCAGCAGCCAGACAGGGTGGACTAATGAAAAACTGTTTTTT | CASSQTGWTNEKLFF
TRBJ2-3 | . | . | TRBV30 | TGTGCCTGGACTACCCGGACTTGGGATACGCAGTATTTT | CAWTTRTWDTQYF
TRBJ2-7 | . | . | TRBV28 | TGTGCCAGCAGGGCAGATTACGAGCAGTACTTC | CASRADYEQYF
TRBJ1-4 | . | . | TRBV7-8 | TGTGCCAGCAGCCGCATGAGAGAAAAACTGTTTTTT | CASSRMREKLFF
TRBJ2-2 | once | . | TRBV5-1 | TGCGCCAGCAGCTTGTATTTAGCGTCGAACACCGGGGAGCTGTTTTTT | CASSLYLASNTGELFF
TRBJ2-2 | few | . | TRBV7-9 | TGTGCCAGCAGCTTATCCCTGACAGAGAACACCGGGGAGCTGTTTTTT | CASSLSLTENTGELFF
TRBJ2-2 | . | TRBD1 | TRBV5-1 | TGCGCCAGCACCGGGACAGGGGGCACCGGGGAGCTGTTTTTT | CASTGTGGTGELFF
TRBJ2-7 | . | . | TRBV21-1 | TGTGCCAGCACCCCGACCCGACAGGGAAAGTCCTACGAGCAGTACTTC | CASTPTRQGKSYEQYF
TRBJ2-7 | many | . | TRBV4-1 | TGCGCCAGCAGCCAAGATCGGGTATTGTGGGTGTCCTCCTACGAGCAGTACTTC | CASSQDRVLWVSSYEQYF
TRBJ2-3 | . | . | TRBV6-5 | TGTGCCAGCAGTCGACAGACTAGCACAGATACGCAGTATTTT | CASSRQTSTDTQYF
TRBJ2-3 | . | . | TRBV5-1 | TGCGCCAGCAGCTTCTCCGGAGGGTACACAGATACGCAGTATTTT | CASSFSGGYTDTQYF
TRBJ2-1 | . | TRBD2 | TRBV28 | TGTGCCAGCAAACCCGGGAATAGCGGGGCATCCTACAATGAGCAGTTCTTC | CASKPGNSGASYNEQFF
TRBJ1-4 | . | . | TRBV5-1 | TGCGCCAGCAGCTCGACAGGAAATACTGCAACTAATGAAAAACTGTTTTTT | CASSSTGNTATNEKLFF
TRBJ2-7 | . | TRBD2 | TRBV28 | TGTGCCAGCAGGGGGACTAGCGGTTCCTACGAGCAGTACTTC | CASRGTSGSYEQYF
TRBJ2-1 | few | . | TRBV6-5 | TGTGCCAGCATGGCAGCAACCTACAATGAGCAGTTCTTC | CASMAATYNEQFF
TRBJ1-5 | . | . | TRBV14 | TGTGCCAGCAGCCCAACAGGGAGCGGGCAGCCCCAGCATTTT | CASSPTGSGQPQHF
TRBJ2-4 | . | TRBD2 | TRBV6-5 | TGTGCCAGCACACCGGGAGGAGGGACCATTCAGTACTTC | CASTPGGGTIQYF
TRBJ2-3 | . | TRBD2 | TRBV30 | TGTGCCTGGAGTCTCCTAGCGGGAAGCACAGATACGCAGTATTTT | CAWSLLAGSTDTQYF
TRBJ2-5 | few | TRBD1 | TRBV27 | TGTGCCAGCACGCGGCAGGGGGCCTGGGAGACCCAGTACTTC | CASTRQGAWETQYF
TRBJ2-1 | . | . | TRBV20-1 | TGCAGTGCTAGAGACAATGAGCAGTTCTTC | CSARDNEQFF
TRBJ1-5 | few | . | TRBV6-1 | TGTGCCACAAACCAGGACAATTTTGGCAATCAGCCCCAGCATTTT | CATNQDNFGNQPQHF
TRBJ2-5 | . | . | TRBV2 | TGTGCCAGCACGAGGGACGGACCCCCCGAGGGAGTCCAGTACTTC | CASTRDGPPEGVQYF
TRBJ1-2 | few | . | TRBV19 | TGTGCCAGTAGTATCCTCAACTATGGCTACACCTTC | CASSILNYGYTF